This TCR beta chain was documented in a study of T-cell reconstitution after alpha-beta-depleted transplantation in children. Library preparation (for TCRbeta) was performed with unique molecular identifiers. TCRdb re-analysed the PCR reads in MiXCR, keeping a single row per CDR3 protein. Of over 300,000 distinct CDR3 sequences listed, over 9% are singletons. V was trimmed by 3 bases and J by 3 bases, leaving 5 bases between them. The CDR3 extends over 11 amino acids. CDR1 is DFQATT and CDR2 is SNEGSKA in the germline V gene (reference sequence). The clonotype comes from a human donor who donated a stem cell graft to a child with acute lymphoblastic leukemia. Sequenced here: PBMCs from the stem cell graft donor, sampled from the stem cell graft. This rearrangement joins TRBV20-1 to TRBJ2-5; D not certain. CDR3: CSASGKETQYF. CDR3 nucleotide sequence: TGCAGTGCTAGTGGGAAAGAGACCCAGTACTTC.